This T cell receptor (beta chain) came from a study of graft-versus-host responses after intestinal transplantation. Notes on the study in general: Present in recipient marrow, GvH clones included some that appeared first in ileum or blood.

About this clone itself: Its specificity is not known.

Germline lookup yields CDR1 LNHDA and CDR2 SQIVND (reference sequence). CDR3 size: 15 residues. V lost 3 bases and J 6 bases, leaving 18 bases between the germline ends. Sequencing was performed with immunoSEQ multiplex PCR; in TCRdb, only in-frame clones are kept and a portion is missing. Of about 90,000 clones in the sample, roughly 93% were seen once. The TCR was taken from a human donor who was the organ donor for an intestinal transplant. Material: unstimulated CD8+ T cells sorted from spleen or lymph node cells, obtained before transplant. The chain recombines TRBV19 with TRBJ2-7; D unresolved. CDR3 in DNA: TGTGCCAGTAGTATCCTTAGTGGTGGAGCAACCGAGCAGTACTTC. Encoded protein: CASSILSGGATEQYF.